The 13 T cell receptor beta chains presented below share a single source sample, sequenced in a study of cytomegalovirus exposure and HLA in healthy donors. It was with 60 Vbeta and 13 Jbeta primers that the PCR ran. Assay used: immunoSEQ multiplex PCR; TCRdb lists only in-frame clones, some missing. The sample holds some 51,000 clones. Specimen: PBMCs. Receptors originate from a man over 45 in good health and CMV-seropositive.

As DNA, the CDR3 is TGCGCCAGCAGCCTACTAGCGGGGGGAGGTCATCCAGAGACCCAGTACTTC. It is translated as CASSLLAGGGHPETQYF. The rearrangement links TRBV5-1 to TRBJ2-5, with TRBD2 identical over 12 bases. J was trimmed by 4 bases and V by 4 bases; bases with no gene match: 11. The CDR3 is made up of 17 amino acids. The germline V gene encodes CDR1 SGHRS and CDR2 YFSETQ.

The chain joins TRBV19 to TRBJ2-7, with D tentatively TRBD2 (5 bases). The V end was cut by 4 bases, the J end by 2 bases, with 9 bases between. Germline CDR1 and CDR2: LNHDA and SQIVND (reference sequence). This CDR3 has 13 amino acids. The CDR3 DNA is TGTGCCAGTAGTACCCGAGGGACCTACGAGCAGTACTTC. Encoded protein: CASSTRGTYEQYF.

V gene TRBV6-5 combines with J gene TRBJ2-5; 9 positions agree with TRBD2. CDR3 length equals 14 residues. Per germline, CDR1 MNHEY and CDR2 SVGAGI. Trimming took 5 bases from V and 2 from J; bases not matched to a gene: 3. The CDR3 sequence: CASSRGGVQETQYF. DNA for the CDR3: TGTGCCAGCAGTCGCGGGGGGGTACAAGAGACCCAGTACTTC.

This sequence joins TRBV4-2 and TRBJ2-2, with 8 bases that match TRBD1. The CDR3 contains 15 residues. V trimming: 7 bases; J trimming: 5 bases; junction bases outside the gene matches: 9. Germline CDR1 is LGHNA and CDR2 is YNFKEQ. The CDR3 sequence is CASTGGQGPTGELFF. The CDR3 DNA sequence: TGTGCCAGCACCGGCGGACAGGGTCCGACCGGGGAGCTGTTTTTT.

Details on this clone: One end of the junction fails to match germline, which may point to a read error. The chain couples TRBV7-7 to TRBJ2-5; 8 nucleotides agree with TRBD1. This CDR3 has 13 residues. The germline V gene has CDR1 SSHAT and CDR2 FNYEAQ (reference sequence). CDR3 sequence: CASSLDRVETQYF. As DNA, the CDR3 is TGTGCTAGCAGCTTGGACAGGGTAGAGACCCAGTACTTC. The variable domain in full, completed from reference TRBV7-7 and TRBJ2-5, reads GAGVSQSPRYKVTKRGQDVTLRCDPISSHATLYWYQQALGQGPEFLTYFNYEAQPDKSGLPSDRFSAERPEGSISTLTIQRTEQRDSAMYRCASSLDRVETQYFGPGTRLLVL.

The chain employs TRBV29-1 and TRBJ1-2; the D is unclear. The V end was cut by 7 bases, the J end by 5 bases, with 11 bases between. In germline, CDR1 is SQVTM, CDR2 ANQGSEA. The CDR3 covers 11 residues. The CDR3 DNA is TGCAGCGACCGGACGGGGTATGGCTACACCTTC. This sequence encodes CSDRTGYGYTF.

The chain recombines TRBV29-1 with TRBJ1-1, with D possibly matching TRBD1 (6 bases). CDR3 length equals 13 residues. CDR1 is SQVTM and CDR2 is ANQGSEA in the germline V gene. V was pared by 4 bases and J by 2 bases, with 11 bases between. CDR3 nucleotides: TGCAGCGTTGCCCAGGGGCCCAACACTGAAGCTTTCTTT. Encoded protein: CSVAQGPNTEAFF. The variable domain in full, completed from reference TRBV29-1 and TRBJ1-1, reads SAVISQKPSRDICQRGTSLTIQCQVDSQVTMMFWYRQQPGQSLTLIATANQGSEATYESGFVIDKFPISRPNLTFSTLTVSNMSPEDSSIYLCSVAQGPNTEAFFGQGTRLTVV.

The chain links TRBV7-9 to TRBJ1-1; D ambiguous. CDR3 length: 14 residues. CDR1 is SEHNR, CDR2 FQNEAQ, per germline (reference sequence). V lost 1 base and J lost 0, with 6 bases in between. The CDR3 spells CASSLGPVNTEAFF. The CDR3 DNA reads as TGTGCCAGCAGCTTAGGTCCAGTGAACACTGAAGCTTTCTTT.

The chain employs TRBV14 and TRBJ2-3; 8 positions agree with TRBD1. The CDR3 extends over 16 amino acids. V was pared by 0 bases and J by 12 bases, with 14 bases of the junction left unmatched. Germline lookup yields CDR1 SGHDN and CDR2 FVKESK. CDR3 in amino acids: CASSQEGTGPHRDQYF. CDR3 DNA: TGTGCCAGCAGCCAAGAAGGGACAGGACCACATAGGGATCAGTATTTT.

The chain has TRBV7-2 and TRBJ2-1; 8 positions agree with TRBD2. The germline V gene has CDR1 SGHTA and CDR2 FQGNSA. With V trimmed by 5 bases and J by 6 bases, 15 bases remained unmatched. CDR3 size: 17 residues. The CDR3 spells CASSPGPSGQRANEQFF. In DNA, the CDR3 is TGTGCCAGCAGCCCCGGTCCTAGCGGGCAGAGGGCCAATGAGCAGTTCTTC.

CDR3 protein: CSVSLYNEQFF. Here the CDR3 DNA reads TGCAGCGTTAGCCTGTACAATGAGCAGTTCTTC. The chain uses TRBV29-1 and TRBJ2-1; D remains unclear. Per the germline V gene, CDR1 is SQVTM and CDR2 is ANQGSEA. This CDR3 spans 11 amino acids. V lost 5 bases and J 4 bases, leaving 6 bases between the germline ends.

The CDR3: CARGTGASPLHF. The CDR3 DNA reads TGTGCCCGCGGAACAGGGGCTTCACCCCTCCACTTT. This sequence joins TRBV30 and TRBJ1-6; TRBD1 aligns across 7 bases. The CDR3 is 12 residues long. The trim removed 8 bases at V and 9 bases at J, leaving 7 bases unmatched. Germline V CDR1 and CDR2: GTSNPN, SVGIG (reference sequence).

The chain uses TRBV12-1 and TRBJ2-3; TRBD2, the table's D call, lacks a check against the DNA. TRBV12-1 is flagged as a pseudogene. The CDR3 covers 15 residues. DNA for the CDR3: TGTGCCAGCAGCGCGGACTATCCTAGCACAGATACGCAGTATTTT. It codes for CASSADYPSTDTQYF.